This T cell receptor beta chain was profiled in a study of cytomegalovirus exposure and HLA in healthy donors (TCRdb year 2017). A note on the overall study: According to a later analysis, one platform produced both the 110 or so validation repertoires and the 666 repertoires of the first cohort. The study aimed to test whether signatures of past pathogen exposure could be identified by cataloging public T cell receptors. In addition to the first cohort of 666 subjects, a separate validation cohort of approximately 130 different subjects was used. High-throughput TCR immunosequencing, statistical association of individual TCRs with disease status, and machine learning were combined to predict cytomegalovirus infection status.

As encoded in the germline V gene, CDR1 is SGHRS while CDR2 is YFSETQ. Germline trimming: 2 bases from V, 5 bases from J; junction bases outside gene matches: 5. Counted from cysteine to phenylalanine, this CDR3 has 16 amino acids. Only the CDR3 part of the read is kept: 48 bases, read in frame from the first base. The method was the immunoSEQ multiplex PCR assay. The source study handled its data this way. To diagnose cytomegalovirus status from the catalog of TCR beta chain sequences, a statistical classification framework was built. Drawn from immuneACCESS, this table holds only the in-frame rearrangements with V and J called that TCRdb kept. Clones are partly lost; checked studies trace under half to an unresolved V gene and leave the rest unexplained. Clonal size and the V and J genes are those of that table, whereas D and trimming came from the DNA. A total of about 64,000 clones appear in this sample, around 89% of them only once. The top ten clones comprise approximately 1.5% of the sample.

Donors formed part of the validation cohort, which comprised over a hundred subjects and was distinct from the first cohort of 666 subjects. On this clone: Its target antigen remains unknown. No much larger clone is present one base from it, and per-base qualities are unavailable.

Beyond this particular receptor, the publication reports: In a later analysis, TCRs clustered in the first cohort were found to also tend to co-occur in the 110 or so validation repertoires, with approximately 94% of cluster scores above 0. In the study, 150 to 200 TCR beta chains were listed as associated with cytomegalovirus. Most TCR sequences were observed very rarely across donors, whereas some public TCRs were present in many individuals. A few of the identified cytomegalovirus-associated TCR beta chains were confirmed in vitro to be specific for cytomegalovirus antigens. According to the authors, the approach could potentially be generalized to other disease states and immunological phenotypes. A later analysis lacked HLA typing for the validation cohort, so it scored co-occurrence in that cohort across all 120 or so repertoires. In both the original and validation cohorts, the classifier was reported to diagnose cytomegalovirus status with high specificity and sensitivity.

The sequencing sample was made of PBMCs. The clonotype was recovered from a young woman in good health and CMV-seronegative. This chain is built from TRBV5-1 and TRBJ2-3, with 13 central nucleotides matching TRBD2. The CDR3 amino acid sequence is: CASSFGLAGEGDTQYF. The DNA sequence follows: TGCGCCAGCAGCTTCGGACTAGCGGGAGAGGGAGATACGCAGTATTTT.